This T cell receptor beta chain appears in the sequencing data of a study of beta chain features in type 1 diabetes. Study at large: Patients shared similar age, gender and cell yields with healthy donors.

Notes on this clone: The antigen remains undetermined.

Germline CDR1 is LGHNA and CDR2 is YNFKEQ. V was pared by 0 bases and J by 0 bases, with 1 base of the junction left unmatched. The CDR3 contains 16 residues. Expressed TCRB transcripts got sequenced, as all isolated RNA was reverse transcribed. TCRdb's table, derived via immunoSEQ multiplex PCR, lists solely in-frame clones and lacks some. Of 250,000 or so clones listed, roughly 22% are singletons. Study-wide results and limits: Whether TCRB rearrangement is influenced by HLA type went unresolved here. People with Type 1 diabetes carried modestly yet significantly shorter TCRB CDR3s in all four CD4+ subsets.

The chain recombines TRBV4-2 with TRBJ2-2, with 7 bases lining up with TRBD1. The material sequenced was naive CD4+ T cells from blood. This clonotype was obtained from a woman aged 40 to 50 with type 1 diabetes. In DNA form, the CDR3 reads TGTGCCAGCAGCCAAGAAGACAGGGCGAACACCGGGGAGCTGTTTTTT. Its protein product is CASSQEDRANTGELFF.